A single sample gave rise to the 13 T cell receptor beta chains below, sequenced in a study of OX40 agonist ivuxolimab in advanced cancers. Measured with immunoSEQ multiplex PCR; TCRdb has only the in-frame clones, and not every one. This repertoire shows around 59,000 clones, around nine tenths found once; its top ten account for around 0.99%. The starting material was CD4+ or CD8+ T cells sorted from blood, obtained in a trial of the OX40 agonist ivuxolimab. The receptors shown here come from an adult with an advanced solid tumor such as melanoma, head and neck, liver or kidney cancer.

Written as DNA, the CDR3 is TGCGCCAGCAGCCAAGATAGAGGGCCTTATGGCTACACCTTC. Its translation: CASSQDRGPYGYTF. V gene TRBV4-3 combines with J gene TRBJ1-2, with D unresolved. V shed 0 bases and J shed 5 bases, with 10 bases lying between them. Germline V gene sequence: CDR1 LGHNA, CDR2 YSLEER. This CDR3 comprises 14 residues.

The genes are TRBV5-1 and TRBJ2-3; maybe TRBD1 (5 bases). V lost 7 bases and J lost 2, with 11 bases in between. The CDR3 is made up of 13 amino acids. Per the germline V gene, CDR1 is SGHRS and CDR2 is YFSETQ. The CDR3 DNA reads TGCGCCAGCGCCGTACAGGTCACAGATACGCAGTATTTT. Encoded protein: CASAVQVTDTQYF.

This clone was counted between two and nine times. The chain uses TRBV6-5 and TRBJ1-2, with D unclear. Per germline, CDR1 MNHEY and CDR2 SVGAGI. The CDR3 contains 11 residues. V was cut by 8 bases and J by 8 bases, with 12 bases left in between. CDR3 DNA sequence: TGTGCCAGCCGGGATGGAGGAGGCTACACCTTC. This codes for CASRDGGGYTF.

V and J are TRBV9 and TRBJ1-5; no definite D call. This CDR3 is built from 16 residues. CDR1 and CDR2 (germline): SGDLS, YYNGEE. V was trimmed by 0 bases and J by 0 bases, leaving 10 bases between them. This CDR3 is CASSVGGGNSNQPQHF. CDR3 DNA: TGTGCCAGCAGCGTAGGGGGTGGGAATAGCAATCAGCCCCAGCATTTT.

This clone was counted a few times. The V call is TRBV27, the J call TRBJ2-1, with TRBD2 identical over 8 bases. This CDR3 contains 14 residues. J gave up 3 bases and V 8 bases, and 6 bases lay outside the gene matches. CDR1 is MNHEY, CDR2 SMNVEV, per germline (reference sequence). CDR3: CASYGGDYYNEQFF. CDR3 bases: TGTGCCAGCTACGGGGGGGATTACTACAATGAGCAGTTCTTC.

This chain uses TRBV27 with TRBJ1-2, with a tentative D call TRBD1 (5 bases). The CDR3 length is 14 residues. Germline loops: CDR1 MNHEY, CDR2 SMNVEV (reference sequence). Deletions cut 6 bases from V and 7 bases from J, with 18 bases between. The CDR3: CASSSTLTGGGYTF. Written as DNA, the CDR3 is TGTGCCAGCAGCTCGACTCTAACGGGGGGTGGCTACACCTTC.

This rearrangement joins TRBV14 to TRBJ1-1; D call uncertain. The CDR3 is 14 amino acids. Germline values: CDR1 SGHDN, CDR2 FVKESK. Trimming shortened V by 2 bases and J by 1 base, and 8 bases separated the two germline ends. CDR3 DNA sequence: TGTGCCAGCAGCCAACGTTCAGCGAACACTGAAGCTTTCTTT. This translates into CASSQRSANTEAFF.

This chain connects TRBV28 to TRBJ2-5; D is uncertain. The CDR3 has 13 amino acids. Germline V gives CDR1 MDHEN, CDR2 SYDVKM. The V and J ends lost 3 bases and 5 bases respectively, with 10 bases between them. Written as DNA, the CDR3 is TGTGCCAGCAGTTTCGTTCAAAAGGAGACCCAGTACTTC. It is translated as CASSFVQKETQYF.

This rearrangement joins TRBV19 to TRBJ2-6, with D perhaps matching TRBD1 (6 bases). CDR3 length equals 18 residues. Germline V gene sequence: CDR1 LNHDA, CDR2 SQIVND (reference sequence). Between the trimmed V and J ends, which lost 5 bases and 1 base, there was a span of 18 bases. The CDR3 nucleotides read TGTGCCAGTAGTTCATACAGGGCTCTTCGATCTGGGGCCAACGTCCTGACTTTC. Translated, it gives CASSSYRALRSGANVLTF.

The table lists this clone with a count of one. The chain has TRBV18 and TRBJ2-7; 10 bases are a match to TRBD1. The V gene end was trimmed by 1 base and the J gene end by 6 bases; junction bases not matched to a gene: 3. Looked up from germline, CDR1 is KGHSH and CDR2 is LQKENI. The CDR3 is made up of 14 amino acids. CDR3 sequence: CASSPRDRGLEQYF. CDR3 DNA: TGTGCCAGCTCACCACGGGACAGGGGTCTCGAGCAGTACTTC.

This clone was detected a few times. The CDR3 region is CASSSSSHRVSSGYGYTF. The CDR3 DNA sequence: TGTGCCAGCAGCTCAAGTTCACACAGGGTCTCTTCGGGATATGGCTACACCTTC. The V and J genes are TRBV5-4 and TRBJ1-2; D is perhaps TRBD1 (6 bases). V gave up 3 bases and J gave up 5 bases, with 26 bases separating them. Looked up from germline, CDR1 is SGHNT and CDR2 is YYREEE (reference sequence). This CDR3 spans 18 amino acids. Filled out from reference TRBV5-4 and TRBJ1-2, the complete variable domain reads ETGVTQSPTHLIKTRGQQVTLRCSSQSGHNTVSWYQQALGQGPQFIFQYYREEENGRGNFPPRFSGLQFPNYSSELNVNALELDDSALYLCASSSSSHRVSSGYGYTFGSGTRLTVV.

The rearrangement joins TRBV28 to TRBJ2-1; D uncertain. Per the germline V gene, CDR1 is MDHEN and CDR2 is SYDVKM. There are 12 residues in the CDR3. The germline V and J ends were trimmed by 2 bases and 11 bases, with 10 bases remaining between them. In DNA form, the CDR3 reads TGTGCCAGCAGTTTAGCAGCGTATAAGCAGTTCTTC. The encoded protein is CASSLAAYKQFF.

The rearrangement uses TRBV9 and TRBJ2-1; either TRBD1 or TRBD2 may supply D (6 bases each). The germline V and J ends were trimmed by 4 bases and 2 bases, with 13 bases remaining between them. Germline assignment: CDR1 SGDLS and CDR2 YYNGEE. The CDR3 extends over 15 amino acids. CDR3 coding DNA: TGTGCCAGCAGCTCCAGGGGACTTACCTACAATGAGCAGTTCTTC. Translated: CASSSRGLTYNEQFF.